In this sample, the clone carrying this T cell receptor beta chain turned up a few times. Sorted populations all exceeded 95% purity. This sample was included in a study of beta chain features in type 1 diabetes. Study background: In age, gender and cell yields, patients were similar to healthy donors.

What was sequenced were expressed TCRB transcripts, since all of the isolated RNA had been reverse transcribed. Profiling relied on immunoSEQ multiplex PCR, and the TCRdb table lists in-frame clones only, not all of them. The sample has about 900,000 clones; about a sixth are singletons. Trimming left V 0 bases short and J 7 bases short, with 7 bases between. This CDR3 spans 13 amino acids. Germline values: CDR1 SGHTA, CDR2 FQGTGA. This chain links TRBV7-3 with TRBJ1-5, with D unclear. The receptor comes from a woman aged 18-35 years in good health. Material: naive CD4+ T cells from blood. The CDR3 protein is CASSLTGDQPQHF. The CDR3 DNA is TGTGCCAGCAGCTTAACGGGTGACCAGCCCCAGCATTTT.